The clone carrying this TCR beta chain was observed a handful of times. What it binds is unknown. These data originate in a study of immune heterogeneity within non-small cell lung tumors. Study-wide context: Histologically, a handful of tumors were squamous cell carcinomas and approximately 9 were non-squamous carcinomas. The remaining 1 tumor was not otherwise specified. Study-wide results and caveats: Local T-cell clonality was recorded as moderately but significantly correlated with local tumor mutational burden, with R about 0.3.

The template consisted of bulk tumor genomic DNA, with 600 ng used per sample. Taken during surgery, several biopsies per primary tumor were spaced as far apart as possible within the tumor mass. The study enrolled patients with untreated, newly diagnosed non-small cell lung cancer who underwent curative surgery. Multiplex PCR (32 V and 13 J primers) was used to amplify the TCR beta CDR3. From the multiplex PCR reads, TCRdb called clonotypes with MiXCR, one entry per CDR3 protein. This table has 30,000 to 40,000 distinct CDR3 sequences, around 30% appearing once. This CDR3 region has 15 residues. CDR1 and CDR2 from the germline V gene are SGHTA and FQGTGA. Between the trimmed V and J ends, which lost 3 bases and 0 bases, there was a span of 11 bases.

This clonotype was sampled from a man aged 40-50 years with non-small cell lung cancer. The chain recombines TRBV7-3 with TRBJ1-1; tentative D call: TRBD1 (5 bases). The sample taken for sequencing was lung tumor tissue. Here the CDR3 DNA reads TGTGCCAGCAGCTTGGGGCGGGGAATGAACACTGAAGCTTTCTTT. Translation gives CASSLGRGMNTEAFF.